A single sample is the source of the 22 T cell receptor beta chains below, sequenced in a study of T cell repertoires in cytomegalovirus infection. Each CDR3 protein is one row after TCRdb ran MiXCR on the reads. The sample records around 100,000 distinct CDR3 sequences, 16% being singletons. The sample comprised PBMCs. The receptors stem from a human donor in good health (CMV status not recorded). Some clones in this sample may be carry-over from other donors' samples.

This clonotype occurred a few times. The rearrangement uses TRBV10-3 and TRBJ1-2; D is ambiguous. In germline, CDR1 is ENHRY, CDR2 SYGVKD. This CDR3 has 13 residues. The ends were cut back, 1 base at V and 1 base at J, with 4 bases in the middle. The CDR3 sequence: CAISEWDNYGYTF. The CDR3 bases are TGTGCCATCAGTGAGTGGGATAACTATGGCTACACCTTC.

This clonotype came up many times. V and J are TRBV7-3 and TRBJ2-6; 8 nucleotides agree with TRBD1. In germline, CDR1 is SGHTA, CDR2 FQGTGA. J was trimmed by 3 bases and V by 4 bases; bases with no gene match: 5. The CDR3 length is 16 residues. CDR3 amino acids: CASSSTGVRGANVLTF. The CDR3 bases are TGTGCCAGCAGCTCGACAGGGGTGCGTGGGGCCAACGTCCTGACTTTC.

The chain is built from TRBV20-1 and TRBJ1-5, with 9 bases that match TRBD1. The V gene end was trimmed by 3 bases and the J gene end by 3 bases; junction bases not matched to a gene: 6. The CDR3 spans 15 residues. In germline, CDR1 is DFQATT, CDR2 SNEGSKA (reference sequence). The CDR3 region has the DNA TGCAGTGCTAGCGGACAGGGGAGGATCAATCAGCCCCAGCATTTT. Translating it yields CSASGQGRINQPQHF.

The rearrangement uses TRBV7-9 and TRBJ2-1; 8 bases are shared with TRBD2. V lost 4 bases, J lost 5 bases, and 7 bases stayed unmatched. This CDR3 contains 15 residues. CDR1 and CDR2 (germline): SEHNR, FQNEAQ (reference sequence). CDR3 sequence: CASSSRGAINNEQFF. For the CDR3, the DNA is TGTGCCAGCAGCTCGCGGGGGGCTATTAACAATGAGCAGTTCTTC.

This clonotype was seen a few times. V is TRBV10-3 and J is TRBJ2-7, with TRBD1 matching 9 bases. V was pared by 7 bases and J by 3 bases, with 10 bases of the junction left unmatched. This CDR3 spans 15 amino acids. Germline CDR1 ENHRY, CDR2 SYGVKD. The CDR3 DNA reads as TGTGCCATCAAGGCCGGGACAGGGCCTAACTACGAGCAGTACTTC. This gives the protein CAIKAGTGPNYEQYF.

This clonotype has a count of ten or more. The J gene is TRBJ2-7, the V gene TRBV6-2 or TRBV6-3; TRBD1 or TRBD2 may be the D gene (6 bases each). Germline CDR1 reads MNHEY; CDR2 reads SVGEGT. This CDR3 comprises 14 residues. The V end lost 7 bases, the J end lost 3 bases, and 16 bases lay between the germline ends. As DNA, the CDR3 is TGTGCCAGCACCCAGATGGAGGGGGGCTACGAGCAGTACTTC. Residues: CASTQMEGGYEQYF.

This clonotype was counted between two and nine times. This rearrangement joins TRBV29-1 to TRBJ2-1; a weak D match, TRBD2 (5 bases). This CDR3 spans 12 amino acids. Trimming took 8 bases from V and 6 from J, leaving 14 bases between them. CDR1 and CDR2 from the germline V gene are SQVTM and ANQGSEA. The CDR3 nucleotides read TGCAGCCCCCTACTCCGGGGCAATGAGCAGTTCTTC. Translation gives CSPLLRGNEQFF.

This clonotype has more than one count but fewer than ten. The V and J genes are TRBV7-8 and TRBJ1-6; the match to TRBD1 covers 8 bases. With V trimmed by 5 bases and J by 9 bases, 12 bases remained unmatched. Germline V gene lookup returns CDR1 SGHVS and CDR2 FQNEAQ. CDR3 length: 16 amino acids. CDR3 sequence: CASSAPGQAIGSPLHF. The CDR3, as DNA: TGTGCCAGCAGCGCACCGGGACAGGCTATAGGTTCACCCCTCCACTTT.

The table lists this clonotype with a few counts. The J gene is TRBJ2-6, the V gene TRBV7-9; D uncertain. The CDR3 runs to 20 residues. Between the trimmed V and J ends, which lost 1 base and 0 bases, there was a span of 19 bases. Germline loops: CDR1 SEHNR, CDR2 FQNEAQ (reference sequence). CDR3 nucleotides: TGTGCCAGCAGCTTAGGGGTCAAGAAGGCCTGGGCCTCTGGGGCCAACGTCCTGACTTTC. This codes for CASSLGVKKAWASGANVLTF.

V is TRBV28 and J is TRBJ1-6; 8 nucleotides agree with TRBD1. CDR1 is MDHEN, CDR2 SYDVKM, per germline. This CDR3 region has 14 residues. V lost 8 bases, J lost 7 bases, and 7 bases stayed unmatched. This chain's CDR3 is CASVGQGGNSPLHF. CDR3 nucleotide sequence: TGTGCCAGCGTTGGACAGGGAGGCAATTCACCCCTCCACTTT.

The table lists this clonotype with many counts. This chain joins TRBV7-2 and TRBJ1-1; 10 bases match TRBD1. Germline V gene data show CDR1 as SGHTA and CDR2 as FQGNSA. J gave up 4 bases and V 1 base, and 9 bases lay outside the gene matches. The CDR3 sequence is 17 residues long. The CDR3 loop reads CASSLVSGQGGTTEAFF. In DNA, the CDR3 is TGTGCCAGCAGCTTAGTATCTGGACAGGGGGGAACCACTGAAGCTTTCTTT.

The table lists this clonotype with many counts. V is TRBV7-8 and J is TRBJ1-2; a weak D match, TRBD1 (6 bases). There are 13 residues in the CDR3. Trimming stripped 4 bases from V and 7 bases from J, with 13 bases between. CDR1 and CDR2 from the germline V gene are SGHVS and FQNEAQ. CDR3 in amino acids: CASSSRGGFGYTF. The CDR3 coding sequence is TGTGCCAGCAGCTCACGGGGGGGCTTTGGCTACACCTTC. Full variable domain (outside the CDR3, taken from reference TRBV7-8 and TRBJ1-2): GAGVSQSPRYKVAKRGQDVALRCDPISGHVSLFWYQQALGQGPEFLTYFQNEAQLDKSGLPSDRFFAERPEGSVSTLKIQRTQQEDSAVYLCASSSRGGFGYTFGSGTRLTVV.

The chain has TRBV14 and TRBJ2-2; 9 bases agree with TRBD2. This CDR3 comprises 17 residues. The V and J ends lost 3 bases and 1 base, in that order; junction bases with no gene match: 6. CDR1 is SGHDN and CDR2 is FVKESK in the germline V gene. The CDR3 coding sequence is TGTGCCAGCAGCCATCTAGCGGGGACTCAGAACACCGGGGAGCTGTTTTTT. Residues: CASSHLAGTQNTGELFF.

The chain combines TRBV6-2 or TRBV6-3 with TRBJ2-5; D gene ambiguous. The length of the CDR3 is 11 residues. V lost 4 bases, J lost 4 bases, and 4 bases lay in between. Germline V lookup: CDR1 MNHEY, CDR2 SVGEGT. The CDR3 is CASSSPETQYF. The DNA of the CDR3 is TGTGCCAGCAGTTCCCCAGAGACCCAGTACTTC.

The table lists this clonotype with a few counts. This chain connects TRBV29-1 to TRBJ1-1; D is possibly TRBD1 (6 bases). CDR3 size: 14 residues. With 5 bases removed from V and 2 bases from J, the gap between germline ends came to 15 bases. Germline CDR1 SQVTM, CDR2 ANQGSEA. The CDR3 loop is CSVSKTGLNTEAFF. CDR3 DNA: TGCAGCGTTTCTAAAACAGGGTTAAACACTGAAGCTTTCTTT.

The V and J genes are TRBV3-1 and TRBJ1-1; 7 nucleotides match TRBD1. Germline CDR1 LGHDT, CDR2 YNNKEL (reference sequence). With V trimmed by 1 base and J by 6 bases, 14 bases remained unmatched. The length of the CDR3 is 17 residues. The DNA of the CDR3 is TGTGCCAGCAGCCAAGGTTTCCGCACAGGGGCCGGGGCTGAAGCTTTCTTT. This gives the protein CASSQGFRTGAGAEAFF.

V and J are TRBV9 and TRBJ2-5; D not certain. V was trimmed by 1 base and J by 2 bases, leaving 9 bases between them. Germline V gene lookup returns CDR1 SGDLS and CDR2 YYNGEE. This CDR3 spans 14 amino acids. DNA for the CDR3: TGTGCCAGCAGCGTAACTGCCAGACAAGAGACCCAGTACTTC. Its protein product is CASSVTARQETQYF.

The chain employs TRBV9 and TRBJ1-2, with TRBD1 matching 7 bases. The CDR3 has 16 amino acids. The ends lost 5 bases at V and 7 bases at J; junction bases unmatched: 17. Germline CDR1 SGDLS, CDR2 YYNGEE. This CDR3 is CASSLSRDSHPGGYTF. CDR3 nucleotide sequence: TGTGCCAGCAGTTTATCACGGGACAGCCACCCGGGTGGCTACACCTTC.

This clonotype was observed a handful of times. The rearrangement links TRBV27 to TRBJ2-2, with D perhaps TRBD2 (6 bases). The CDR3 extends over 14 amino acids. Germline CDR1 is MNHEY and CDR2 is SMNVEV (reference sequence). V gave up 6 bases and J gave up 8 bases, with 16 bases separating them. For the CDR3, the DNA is TGTGCCAGCAGACCTCCGGGGGTACCAGGGGAGCTGTTTTTT. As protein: CASRPPGVPGELFF.

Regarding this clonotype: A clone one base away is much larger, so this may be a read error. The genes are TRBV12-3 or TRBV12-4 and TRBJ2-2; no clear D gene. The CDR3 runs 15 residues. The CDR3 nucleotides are TGTGACAGCTTACCTCGGGCGGTAAACACCGGGGAGCTGTTTTTT. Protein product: CDSLPRAVNTGELFF.

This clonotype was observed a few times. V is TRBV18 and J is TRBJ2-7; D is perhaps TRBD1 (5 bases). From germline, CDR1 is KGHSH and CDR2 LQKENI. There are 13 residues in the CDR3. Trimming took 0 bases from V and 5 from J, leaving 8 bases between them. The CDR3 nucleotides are TGTGCCAGCTCACCACCTGGCAGGGACGAGCAGTACTTC. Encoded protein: CASSPPGRDEQYF.

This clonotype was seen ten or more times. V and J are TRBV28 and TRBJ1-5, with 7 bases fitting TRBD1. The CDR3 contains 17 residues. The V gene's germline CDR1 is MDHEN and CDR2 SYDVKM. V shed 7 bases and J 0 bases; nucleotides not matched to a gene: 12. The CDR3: CASTSRVQGHSNQPQHF. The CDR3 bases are TGTGCCAGCACCTCTAGGGTACAGGGGCATAGCAATCAGCCCCAGCATTTT.